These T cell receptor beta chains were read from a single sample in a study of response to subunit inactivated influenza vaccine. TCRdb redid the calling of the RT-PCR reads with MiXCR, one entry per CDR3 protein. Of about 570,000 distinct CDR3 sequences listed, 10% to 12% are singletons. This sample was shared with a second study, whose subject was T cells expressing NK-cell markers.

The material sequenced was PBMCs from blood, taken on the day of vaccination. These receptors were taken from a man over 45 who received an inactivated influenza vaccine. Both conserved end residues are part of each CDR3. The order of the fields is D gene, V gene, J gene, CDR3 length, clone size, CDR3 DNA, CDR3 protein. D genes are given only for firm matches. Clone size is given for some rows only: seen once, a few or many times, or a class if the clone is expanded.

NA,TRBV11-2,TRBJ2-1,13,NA,TGTGCCAGCAGCGTACGGTTAAGGGAAAAGCAGTTCTTC,CASSVRLREKQFF
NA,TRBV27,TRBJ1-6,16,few,TGTGCCAGCAGTTTCCTTGACAGGCTTTATAATTCACCCCTCCACTTT,CASSFLDRLYNSPLHF
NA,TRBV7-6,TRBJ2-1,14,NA,TGTGCCAGCAGCTTAAGTACGCCGCCTGGTGAGCAGTTCTTC,CASSLSTPPGEQFF
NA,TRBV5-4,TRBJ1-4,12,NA,TGTGCCCGTTTGAGGCTGGATGAAAAACTGTTTTTT,CARLRLDEKLFF
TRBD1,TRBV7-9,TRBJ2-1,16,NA,TGTGCCAGCAGCTTAAGGCAGGGGGCGCATTACAATGAGCAGTTCTTC,CASSLRQGAHYNEQFF
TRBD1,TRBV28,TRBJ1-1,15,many,TGTGCCAGCAGTGACCCTGACAGGGGGAACACTGAAGCTTTCTTT,CASSDPDRGNTEAFF
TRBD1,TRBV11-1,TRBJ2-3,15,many,TGTGCCAGCAGCTTAACGACAGGGGGATTTGATACGCAGTATTTT,CASSLTTGGFDTQYF
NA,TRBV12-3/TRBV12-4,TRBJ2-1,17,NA,TGTGCCAGCAGCCGTTCCAGGGCCCGCGGCTCCTACAATGAGCAGTTCTTC,CASSRSRARGSYNEQFF
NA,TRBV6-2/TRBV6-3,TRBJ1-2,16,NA,TGTGCCAGCTACCTCGGGACGGGATCAAGGGGGGAAGGCTACACCTTC,CASYLGTGSRGEGYTF
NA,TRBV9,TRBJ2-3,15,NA,TGTGCCAGCAGCGTAGGAAGGTCAGGCGGGGATACGCAGTATTTT,CASSVGRSGGDTQYF
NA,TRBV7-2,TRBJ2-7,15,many,TGTGCCAGCAGCTTAGATGGTAACTCCTTCTACGAGCAGTACTTC,CASSLDGNSFYEQYF
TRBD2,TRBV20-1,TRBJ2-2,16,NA,TGCAGTGCTAGCGGCGCGGCGGGAGGTGGAACCGGGGAGCTGTTTTTT,CSASGAAGGGTGELFF
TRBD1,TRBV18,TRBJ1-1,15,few,TGTGCCAGCTCACCACAGGGGACAGAAAACACTGAAGCTTTCTTT,CASSPQGTENTEAFF
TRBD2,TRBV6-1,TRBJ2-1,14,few,TGTGCCAGCAGTCGCAGCGGGATTTACAATGAGCAGTTCTTC,CASSRSGIYNEQFF
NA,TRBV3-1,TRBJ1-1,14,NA,TGTGCCAGCAGCCGAGTGGGGGCGAACACTGAAGCTTTCTTT,CASSRVGANTEAFF
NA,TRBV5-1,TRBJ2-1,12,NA,TGCGCCAGCAGCGTAGGGGGGGATGAGCAGTTCTTC,CASSVGGDEQFF
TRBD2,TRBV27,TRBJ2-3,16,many,TGTGCCAGCAGTCACCGGACTAGCGGTAGCACAGATACGCAGTATTTT,CASSHRTSGSTDTQYF
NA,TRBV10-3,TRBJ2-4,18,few,TGTGCCATCAGTGGAGGAAGTGGGGAAGGGCTAGCCAAAAACATTCAGTACTTC,CAISGGSGEGLAKNIQYF
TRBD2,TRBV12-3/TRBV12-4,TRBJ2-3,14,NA,TGTGCCAGCAGCCCCTTTCTTATCAGCGGGGGCGCGTATTTT,CASSPFLISGGAYF
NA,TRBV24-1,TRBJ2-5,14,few,TGTGCCACCAGTGATTCCGGGCCTCAAGAGACCCAGTACTTC,CATSDSGPQETQYF
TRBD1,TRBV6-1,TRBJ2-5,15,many,TGTGCCAGCAGTGAAGGGACAGGGATGCGAGAGACCCAGTACTTC,CASSEGTGMRETQYF
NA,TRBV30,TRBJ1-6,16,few,TGTGCCTGGAGTGTAATGGGAAAGGGTAATAATTCACCCCTCCACTTT,CAWSVMGKGNNSPLHF
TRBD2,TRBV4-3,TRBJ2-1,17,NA,TGCGCCAGCAGCCAAGACGTGCCGGGGGGGGTCTACAATGAGCAGTTCTTC,CASSQDVPGGVYNEQFF
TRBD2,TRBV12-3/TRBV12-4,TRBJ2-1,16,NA,TGTGCCAGCAGTTTAGAGGCGGGAGGGCCTTACAATGAGCAGTTCTTC,CASSLEAGGPYNEQFF
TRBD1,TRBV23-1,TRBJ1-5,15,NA,TGCGCCAGCAGTCAAGGGACAGGAGATAATCAGCCCCAGCATTTT,CASSQGTGDNQPQHF
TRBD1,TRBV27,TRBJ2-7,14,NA,TGTGCCAGCAGTTTATTCATCGACAGGGGCGAGCAGTACTTC,CASSLFIDRGEQYF
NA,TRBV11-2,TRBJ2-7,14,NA,TGTGCCAGCAGCTTGACGGACCTCTACTACGAGCAGTACTTC,CASSLTDLYYEQYF
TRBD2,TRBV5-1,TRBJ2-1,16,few,TGCGCCAGCAGCTTACTAGCGGGGGGGTACCGTAATGAGCAGTTCTTC,CASSLLAGGYRNEQFF
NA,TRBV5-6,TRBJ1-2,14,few,TGTGCCAGCATGCTGGCCAATCTCGACTATGGCTACACCTTC,CASMLANLDYGYTF
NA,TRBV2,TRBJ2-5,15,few,TGTGCCAGCAGTTCCGGGCCGTTGTTCCAAGAGACCCAGTACTTC,CASSSGPLFQETQYF
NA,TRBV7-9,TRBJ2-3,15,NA,TGTGCCAGCAGCTGGCCGGGGGGCGGACCAGATACGCAGTATTTT,CASSWPGGGPDTQYF
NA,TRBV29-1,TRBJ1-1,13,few,TGCAGCGTTGAACAGGCAATGAACACTGAAGCTTTCTTT,CSVEQAMNTEAFF
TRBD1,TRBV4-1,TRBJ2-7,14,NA,TGCGCCAGCAGCCCTCGGACAGGGGTGGACGAGCAGTACTTC,CASSPRTGVDEQYF
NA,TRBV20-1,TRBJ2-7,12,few,TGCAGTGCTGCTTTGGACAGCTACGAGCAGTACTTC,CSAALDSYEQYF
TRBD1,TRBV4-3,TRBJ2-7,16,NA,TGCGCCAGCAGCCAAGCCCGGGACAGGGGGTTGTACGAGCAGTACTTC,CASSQARDRGLYEQYF
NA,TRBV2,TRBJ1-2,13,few,TGTGCCAGCAGTTCGGGGGCGAACTATGGCTACACCTTC,CASSSGANYGYTF
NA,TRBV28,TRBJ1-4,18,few,TGTGCCAGCAGTTCATTCAGGGGCCGAGGGTGGGCTAATGAAAAACTGTTTTTT,CASSSFRGRGWANEKLFF
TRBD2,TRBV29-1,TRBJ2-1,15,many,TGCAGCGTTGAAGACCCCGGGACTAGCGGGAATGAGCAGTTCTTC,CSVEDPGTSGNEQFF
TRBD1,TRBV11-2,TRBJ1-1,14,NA,TGTGCCAGCAGCTTAGATTGGAGCGACAGGGGGGCTTTCTTT,CASSLDWSDRGAFF